The T cell receptor beta chain described here comes from a study of blood T cells in healthy people across ages. The study's findings and limits: There were more naive CD4+ cells and higher diversity in long-lived donors than in aged donors.

V lost 0 bases, J lost 8 bases, and 4 bases lay in between. The V gene's germline CDR1 is WSHSY and CDR2 SAAADI. This CDR3 is built from 11 residues. Sample-barcoded 5' priming and a J-beta primer mix drove a second PCR of about 7 to 11 cycles. A single record per CDR3 protein comes from TCRdb applying MiXCR to the 5' RACE reads. The data hold approximately 1.5 million distinct CDR3 sequences, with around 35% observed a single time. A remark on this clonotype: As yet, its antigen is unknown.

Sequencing was done on a sample of blood. The origin of this receptor is a young woman in good health. The V call is TRBV10-2, the J call TRBJ1-1; D not certain. CDR3 nucleotide sequence: TGCGCCAGCAGTGAGTCGGGAGAAGCTTTCTTT. Translating gives CASSESGEAFF.